Detailed here is one TCR beta chain. Antigen: not known. This sample was included in a study of Ad26.COV2.S vaccination and SARS-CoV-2 variants. General study points: Whether participants received vaccine or placebo, their non-spike TCR breadth was similar. Vaccine recipients surpassed placebo recipients in spike-specific TCR breadth.

Trimming at V came to 8 bases and at J to 0 bases, leaving 12 bases not matched to a gene. This CDR3 is 16 amino acids long. In germline, CDR1 is MDHEN, CDR2 SYDVKM. TCRdb's table, derived via immunoSEQ multiplex PCR, lists solely in-frame clones and lacks some. The repertoire holds approximately 400,000 clones, with 92% as singletons. The chain joins TRBV28 to TRBJ1-1; 7 bases map to TRBD1. The TCR was taken from a human donor who had recovered from COVID-19. The sample in question was peripheral blood, obtained after recovery from COVID-19. CDR3 protein: CASSRRGQSMNTEAFF. DNA for the CDR3: TGTGCCAGCTCCAGGAGGGGGCAGTCTATGAACACTGAAGCTTTCTTT.